This TCR beta chain is drawn from a study of cytomegalovirus exposure and HLA in healthy donors. Trimming cost V 5 bases and J 7 bases; bases outside gene matches: 12. The CDR3 sequence is 15 residues long. CDR1 is SGHAT and CDR2 is FQNNGV in the germline V gene. This clone turned up a few times. A multiplex PCR was run with 60 Vbeta primers and 13 Jbeta primers. Assay used: immunoSEQ multiplex PCR; TCRdb lists only in-frame clones, some missing. The profile shows about 130,000 clones, approximately 8.9% of them singletons. The sample taken for sequencing was PBMCs. The sequence derives from a woman between 40 and 55 years old in good health and CMV-seropositive. The V gene is TRBV11-2, the J gene TRBJ2-5; TRBD2 matches at 8 bases. CDR3 sequence reads: CASSQTGGRRGTQYF. The CDR3 DNA is TGTGCCAGCAGCCAGACGGGGGGGCGGAGAGGGACCCAGTACTTC.